A single sample is the source of the 27 T cell receptor beta chains below, sequenced in a study of T cell responses to AZD1222 COVID-19 vaccine. The protocol was immunoSEQ multiplex PCR, while the TCRdb copy is restricted to in-frame clones and leaves out a portion. This sample has 130,000 or so clones, with around 84% found just once. The sample was peripheral blood, taken on day 0 of AZD1222 vaccination. The receptors come from an adult in good health.

The J gene is TRBJ1-1, the V gene TRBV11-3; 7 nucleotides agree with TRBD1. Per the germline V gene, CDR1 is SGHNT and CDR2 is YENEEA. The CDR3 extends over 13 amino acids. J lost 5 bases, V lost 3 bases, and 3 bases had no gene match. The CDR3 region is CASSFSGGTEAFF. CDR3 sequence (DNA): TGTGCCAGCAGCTTTTCAGGGGGGACTGAAGCTTTCTTT.

This clone was seen only a few times. This chain links TRBV3-1 (or the pseudogene TRBV3-2) with TRBJ2-7; D possibly matches TRBD1 or TRBD2 (5 bases each). Germline V gene lookup returns CDR1 LGHDT and CDR2 YNNKEL (reference sequence). This CDR3 region has 14 residues. Deletions cut 3 bases from V and 6 bases from J, with 15 bases between. The CDR3 loop is CASSHGTLRAEQYF. For the CDR3, the DNA is TGTGCCAGCAGCCACGGGACCCTACGAGCCGAGCAGTACTTC.

The chain has TRBV30 and TRBJ2-1; D uncertain. The CDR3 has 13 amino acids. V lost 3 bases and J lost 6, with 12 bases in between. Germline V gives CDR1 GTSNPN, CDR2 SVGIG (reference sequence). Here the CDR3 DNA reads TGTGCCTGGAGGCGCGGAGCGAGCAATGAGCAGTTCTTC. This encodes CAWRRGASNEQFF. The full variable domain, in which reference TRBV30 and TRBJ2-1 provide the parts outside the CDR3, is SQTIHQWPATLVQPVGSPLSLECTVEGTSNPNLYWYRQAAGRGLQLLFYSVGIGQISSEVPQNLSASRPQDRQFILSSKKLLLSDSGFYLCAWRRGASNEQFFGPGTRLTVL.

The chain carries TRBV29-1 and TRBJ2-3; maybe TRBD1 (6 bases). V was pared by 4 bases and J by 3 bases, with 14 bases between. The CDR3 runs 14 residues. Per germline, CDR1 SQVTM and CDR2 ANQGSEA. CDR3 DNA: TGCAGCGTTGTAGGGGGAGTTGGGACAGATACGCAGTATTTT. It yields the protein CSVVGGVGTDTQYF.

J is TRBJ1-2 and V is TRBV28; 7 positions agree with TRBD1. Germline-derived CDR1 and CDR2 are MDHEN and SYDVKM. The V gene end was trimmed by 4 bases and the J gene end by 1 base; junction bases not matched to a gene: 6. The CDR3 runs to 15 residues. This CDR3 reads CASSSTGRFNYGYTF. CDR3 in DNA: TGTGCCAGCAGTTCGACAGGGCGATTTAACTATGGCTACACCTTC.

CDR3 in DNA: TGTGCCAGCTCAGCGCTCGGCTACGAGCAGTACTTC. Translating it yields CASSALGYEQYF. The chain joins TRBV18 to TRBJ2-7; D is uncertain. The CDR3 is made up of 12 amino acids. The germline V gene has CDR1 KGHSH and CDR2 LQKENI. The V and J ends lost 5 bases and 3 bases respectively, with 8 bases between them.

The CDR3 reads CASSEYGTGSEKLFF. The CDR3 DNA sequence: TGTGCCAGCAGTGAATACGGAACAGGCTCCGAAAAACTGTTTTTT. The chain recombines TRBV6-1 with TRBJ1-4; maybe TRBD1 (5 bases). The CDR3 is made up of 15 amino acids. The V end was cut by 2 bases, the J end by 8 bases, with 15 bases between. Germline values: CDR1 MNHNS, CDR2 SASEGT.

V and J are TRBV9 and TRBJ1-4; 9 bases agree with TRBD1. V gave up 2 bases and J gave up 8 bases; unmatched junction bases: 13. This CDR3 has 17 residues. Germline V gene lookup returns CDR1 SGDLS and CDR2 YYNGEE. CDR3 nucleotide sequence: TGTGCCAGCAGCGTGAGGCCGCCACAGGGGGCAGGCGAAAAACTGTTTTTT. Translating it yields CASSVRPPQGAGEKLFF.

The chain recombines TRBV9 with TRBJ2-3; D gene ambiguous. CDR1 and CDR2 from the germline V gene are SGDLS and YYNGEE. The CDR3 has 14 residues. Trimming stripped 3 bases from V and 2 bases from J, with 10 bases between. The CDR3 nucleotides read TGTGCCAGCAGCGAGGAATCCAACACAGATACGCAGTATTTT. Translating gives CASSEESNTDTQYF.

The chain joins TRBV9 to TRBJ1-2, with 9 positions matching TRBD1. The germline gives CDR1 SGDLS, CDR2 YYNGEE. The CDR3 consists of 17 residues. Trimming at V came to 6 bases and at J to 7 bases, leaving 19 bases not matched to a gene. The CDR3 is CASTLMGGGQGWIGYTF. The CDR3 DNA is TGTGCCAGCACCCTCATGGGCGGGGGACAGGGATGGATTGGCTACACCTTC.

The chain is built from TRBV19 and TRBJ2-2; 8 bases are a match to TRBD1. The CDR3 is 14 amino acids. Trimming took 4 bases from V and 6 from J; bases not matched to a gene: 4. The V gene's germline CDR1 is LNHDA and CDR2 SQIVND (reference sequence). CDR3 amino acids: CASSKAGGSGELFF. The CDR3 bases are TGTGCCAGTAGTAAAGCAGGGGGCTCCGGGGAGCTGTTTTTT.

The J gene is TRBJ2-5, the V gene TRBV18, with 7 nucleotides matching TRBD2. CDR1 KGHSH and CDR2 LQKENI come from the germline V gene. V gave up 0 bases and J gave up 4 bases; unmatched junction bases: 5. The CDR3 contains 15 residues. The CDR3 DNA reads TGTGCCAGCTCACCACCCCAGGGAGGGGTAGAGACCCAGTACTTC. Translation: CASSPPQGGVETQYF. Looking up the rest from reference TRBV18 and TRBJ2-5 gives the full variable domain: NAGVMQNPRHLVRRRGQEARLRCSPMKGHSHVYWYRQLPEEGLKFMVYLQKENIIDESGMPKERFSAEFPKEGPSILRIQQVVRGDSAAYFCASSPPQGGVETQYFGPGTRLLVL.

This clone was counted many times. The chain couples TRBV10-3 to TRBJ1-4; D is unresolved. This CDR3 is 11 amino acids long. V lost 2 bases, J lost 7 bases, and 2 bases lay in between. The germline V gene has CDR1 ENHRY and CDR2 SYGVKD. CDR3 sequence: CAISEGEKLFF. The CDR3 coding sequence is TGTGCCATCAGTGAGGGTGAAAAACTGTTTTTT.

There are many counts of this clone. The rearrangement joins TRBV7-9 to TRBJ1-1; 7 nucleotides match TRBD1. The trim removed 2 bases at V and 4 bases at J, leaving 1 base unmatched. Germline lookup yields CDR1 SEHNR and CDR2 FQNEAQ (reference sequence). The CDR3 totals 13 residues. The chain's CDR3 is CASSLSGGTEAFF. In DNA, the CDR3 is TGTGCCAGCAGCTTATCAGGGGGCACTGAAGCTTTCTTT.

The chain uses TRBV7-9 and TRBJ2-1, with 9 bases lining up with TRBD1. The germline gives CDR1 SEHNR, CDR2 FQNEAQ (reference sequence). With 0 bases clipped from V and 2 bases from J, the junction kept 5 bases outside the gene matches. The CDR3 length is 17 residues. As DNA, the CDR3 is TGTGCCAGCAGCTTAGCGTTGGGACAGGGTCCCTACAATGAGCAGTTCTTC. Translating gives CASSLALGQGPYNEQFF.

This clone appeared a few times. The V call is TRBV7-9, the J call TRBJ1-2, with TRBD1 matching over 7 bases. J lost 6 bases, V lost 2 bases, and 6 bases had no gene match. CDR1 SEHNR and CDR2 FQNEAQ come from the germline V gene (reference sequence). CDR3 length: 14 amino acids. The CDR3 DNA is TGTGCCAGCAGCTTAATAGGGGGCCAGAATGGCTACACCTTC. This gives the protein CASSLIGGQNGYTF.

This chain joins TRBV7-2 and TRBJ1-2; TRBD1 matches 7 bases. Germline trimming cut 2 bases from V and 8 bases from J; bases unmatched to any gene: 8. This CDR3 is built from 14 residues. Germline V CDR1 and CDR2: SGHTA, FQGNSA. CDR3 nucleotides: TGTGCCAGCAGCTTATCGAGGGGGCAGGGAGGCTACACCTTC. This sequence encodes CASSLSRGQGGYTF.

The rearrangement joins TRBV14 to TRBJ2-7; TRBD1 agrees at 10 bases. This CDR3 has 13 amino acids. Germline CDR1 and CDR2: SGHDN and FVKESK. J lost 3 bases, V lost 5 bases, and 1 base had no gene match. The CDR3 nucleotides read TGTGCCAGCAGCTGGACAGGGGGCTACGAGCAGTACTTC. It specifies CASSWTGGYEQYF.

V is TRBV21-1 and J is TRBJ2-1. TRBV21-1 is termed a pseudogene. CDR3 size: 15 residues. The CDR3: CASRTPGPTYNEQFF. The CDR3 DNA is TGTGCCAGCAGGACCCCGGGACCAACCTACAATGAGCAGTTCTTC.

The rearrangement joins TRBV9 to TRBJ2-7, with D tentatively TRBD2 (6 bases). Germline V gives CDR1 SGDLS, CDR2 YYNGEE. Trimming shortened V by 2 bases and J by 5 bases, and 11 bases separated the two germline ends. The CDR3 is made up of 13 amino acids. Written as DNA, the CDR3 is TGTGCCAGCAGCGTCGGGGGAGCTGACGAGCAGTACTTC. Amino acid sequence: CASSVGGADEQYF.

The J gene is TRBJ2-1, the V gene TRBV7-9, with 10 positions matching TRBD2. V was pared by 7 bases and J by 5 bases, with 8 bases of the junction left unmatched. Germline V gives CDR1 SEHNR, CDR2 FQNEAQ (reference sequence). The CDR3 is 15 amino acids. CDR3 coding DNA: TGTGCCAGCACCCTGGTAGCGGGAGGAGACAATGAGCAGTTCTTC. This translates into CASTLVAGGDNEQFF. Based on the CDR3 plus reference TRBV7-9 and TRBJ2-1, the full variable domain is DTGVSQNPRHKITKRGQNVTFRCDPISEHNRLYWYRQTLGQGPEFLTYFQNEAQLEKSRLLSDRFSAERPKGSFSTLEIQRTEQGDSAMYLCASTLVAGGDNEQFFGPGTRLTVL.

The chain uses TRBV14 and TRBJ2-6, with D possibly being TRBD1 (6 bases). Germline V gives CDR1 SGHDN, CDR2 FVKESK. The length of the CDR3 is 17 residues. V lost 3 bases and J 0 bases, leaving 12 bases between the germline ends. Here the CDR3 DNA reads TGTGCCAGCAGCCAGGGGGCCCTTACCTCTGGGGCCAACGTCCTGACTTTC. Amino acid sequence: CASSQGALTSGANVLTF. Supplemented by reference TRBV14 and TRBJ2-6, the full variable domain reads EAGVTQFPSHSVIEKGQTVTLRCDPISGHDNLYWYRRVMGKEIKFLLHFVKESKQDESGMPNNRFLAERTGGTYSTLKVQPAELEDSGVYFCASSQGALTSGANVLTFGAGSRLTVL.

The chain links TRBV7-9 to TRBJ2-1, with D hard to call. The ends were cut back, 2 bases at V and 8 bases at J, with 4 bases in the middle. This CDR3 spans 11 amino acids. Per germline, CDR1 SEHNR and CDR2 FQNEAQ (reference sequence). The CDR3 protein is CASSLFYEQFF. The CDR3, as DNA: TGTGCCAGCAGCTTATTCTATGAGCAGTTCTTC. The variable domain in full, with the rest retrieved from reference TRBV7-9 and TRBJ2-1, is DTGVSQNPRHKITKRGQNVTFRCDPISEHNRLYWYRQTLGQGPEFLTYFQNEAQLEKSRLLSDRFSAERPKGSFSTLEIQRTEQGDSAMYLCASSLFYEQFFGPGTRLTVL.

The chain carries TRBV6-1 and TRBJ2-7; D is undetermined. From germline, CDR1 is MNHNS and CDR2 SASEGT. This CDR3 region has 13 residues. Trimming removed 0 bases from V and 3 bases from J, with 6 bases in between. CDR3 amino acids: CASSEADLYEQYF. CDR3 DNA: TGTGCCAGCAGTGAAGCGGACCTCTACGAGCAGTACTTC.

The CDR3 DNA reads TGTGCCAGTAGTAGGCGACAGGGTGAAGGGTACGAGCAGTACTTC. Translated: CASSRRQGEGYEQYF. The chain joins TRBV19 to TRBJ2-7, with TRBD1 matching over 7 bases. CDR1 LNHDA and CDR2 SQIVND come from the germline V gene (reference sequence). V was pared by 4 bases and J by 4 bases, with 10 bases of the junction left unmatched. The CDR3 spans 15 residues.

The chain has TRBV19 and TRBJ1-5; D not certain. Germline V gives CDR1 LNHDA, CDR2 SQIVND (reference sequence). V was shortened by 5 bases and J by 0 bases, with 8 bases between the two germline ends. The length of the CDR3 is 14 residues. The CDR3 here is CASSLRDSNQPQHF. CDR3 DNA sequence: TGTGCCAGTAGTCTGAGGGATAGCAATCAGCCCCAGCATTTT.

The chain recombines TRBV3-1 (or the pseudogene TRBV3-2) with TRBJ2-6; D gene unclear. Germline V CDR1 and CDR2: LGHDT, YNNKEL (reference sequence). The V and J ends lost 1 base and 0 bases respectively, with 13 bases between them. The CDR3 is 18 amino acids. CDR3 DNA: TGTGCCAGCAGCCAAGTAGGATGGAGCCACTCTGGGGCCAACGTCCTGACTTTC. This translates into CASSQVGWSHSGANVLTF.